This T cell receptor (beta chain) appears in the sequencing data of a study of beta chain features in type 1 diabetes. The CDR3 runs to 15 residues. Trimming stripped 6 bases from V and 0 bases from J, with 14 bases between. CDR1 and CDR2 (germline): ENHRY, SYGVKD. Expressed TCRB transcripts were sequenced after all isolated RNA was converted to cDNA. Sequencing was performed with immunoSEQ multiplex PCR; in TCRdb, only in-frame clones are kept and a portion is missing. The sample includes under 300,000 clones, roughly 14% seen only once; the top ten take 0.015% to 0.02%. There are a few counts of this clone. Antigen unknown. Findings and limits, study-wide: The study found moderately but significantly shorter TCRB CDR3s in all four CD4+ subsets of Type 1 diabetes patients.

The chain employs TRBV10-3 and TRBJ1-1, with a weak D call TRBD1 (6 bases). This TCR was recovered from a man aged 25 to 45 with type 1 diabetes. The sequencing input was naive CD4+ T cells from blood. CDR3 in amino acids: CAISPGAGMNTEAFF. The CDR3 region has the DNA TGTGCCATCAGCCCAGGGGCAGGAATGAACACTGAAGCTTTCTTT.